One TCR beta chain is described in this entry. Its antigen is unidentified. Germline V gene lookup returns CDR1 SGHTA and CDR2 FQGNSA. V dropped 8 bases and J dropped 14 bases, with 22 bases sitting between them. The length of the CDR3 is 13 residues. The sample belongs to a study of shared clonotypes between healthy human individuals. Study-level findings and limits: Across a few donors, naive CD4 shared 5% to 5.5%, naive CD8 3.5% to 4%, memory CD4 roughly 2.5%, memory CD8 more than 0.35%. Clonotypes shared by all four sorted-subset donors had higher generation probabilities than non-shared clonotypes.

Deep was the level at which the assay was run. Method: immunoSEQ multiplex PCR; TCRdb's copy keeps in-frame clones and lacks some. The sample holds roughly 1,600,000 clones, approximately 98.5% seen once. The chain couples TRBV7-2 to TRBJ2-1; D gene unclear. Sequencing was carried out using naive CD4+ T cells sorted from blood. This sample's subset: CD45RA+ positively selected. The receptor was derived from a man younger than 45 in good health. CDR3 region: CASRPPRPVVEFF. The CDR3 nucleotides are TGTGCCAGCCGCCCCCCCCGCCCGGTTGTGGAGTTCTTC.